This entry lists 11 T cell receptor beta chains sequenced from one sample in a study of blood T cells in healthy people across ages. A sample-barcoded 5' primer and a J-beta primer mix were used in a second PCR of roughly 6 to 11 cycles. From the 5' RACE reads, TCRdb called clonotypes with MiXCR, one entry per CDR3 protein. The profile shows about 1.4 million distinct CDR3 sequences, almost 60% of them singletons. Sequences were obtained from blood. All receptors come from a man younger than 35 in good health.

The J gene is TRBJ2-5, the V gene TRBV10-3, with TRBD1 matching 8 bases. V gave up 3 bases and J gave up 5 bases; unmatched junction bases: 17. The germline V gene has CDR1 ENHRY and CDR2 SYGVKD. This CDR3 has 18 residues. CDR3 coding DNA: TGTGCCATCAGTGATGCAGGGGGCTCCAGTCCCGGTCGGGAGACCCAGTACTTC. Translated: CAISDAGGSSPGRETQYF.

The V gene is TRBV7-9, the J gene TRBJ2-5, with 8 bases identical to TRBD1. The germline V gene encodes CDR1 SEHNR and CDR2 FQNEAQ (reference sequence). The CDR3 runs to 14 residues. V shed 5 bases, J shed 3 bases, and the junction held 5 bases outside the gene matches. The CDR3 bases are TGTGCCAGCAGCGCCTCGGACAGGGAAGAGACCCAGTACTTC. This gives the protein CASSASDREETQYF.

This chain joins TRBV29-1 and TRBJ1-2, with a weak D call TRBD1 (5 bases). The V gene lost 7 bases and the J gene lost 12 bases, with 15 bases spanning the gap. The CDR3 loop spans 10 amino acids. Germline assignment: CDR1 SQVTM and CDR2 ANQGSEA. CDR3 sequence reads: CSAQGSGHTF. In DNA, the CDR3 is TGCAGCGCCCAGGGCAGCGGCCACACCTTC.

V is TRBV29-1 and J is TRBJ2-7; 10 positions match TRBD1. Germline trimming cut 6 bases from V and 1 base from J; bases unmatched to any gene: 6. Per the germline V gene, CDR1 is SQVTM and CDR2 is ANQGSEA. This CDR3 region has 14 residues. CDR3 in amino acids: CSVLDRGASYEQYF. The CDR3 nucleotides read TGCAGCGTACTGGACAGGGGGGCATCCTACGAGCAGTACTTC.

The chain links TRBV13 to TRBJ2-7; perhaps TRBD2 as D (5 bases). Germline lookup yields CDR1 PRHDT and CDR2 FYEKMQ (reference sequence). V gave up 7 bases and J gave up 8 bases, with 18 bases separating them. The CDR3 totals 13 residues. CDR3: CASTQPLASQQYF. As DNA, the CDR3 is TGTGCCAGCACTCAACCATTGGCTAGCCAGCAGTACTTC.

The CDR3 region has the DNA TGTGCCAGCAGCTCCCGAGGGGCCCAAAACAATGAGCAGTTCTTC. As protein: CASSSRGAQNNEQFF. The chain uses TRBV7-2 and TRBJ2-1; tentatively, D is TRBD1 or TRBD2 (5 bases each). From germline, CDR1 is SGHTA and CDR2 FQGNSA. The CDR3 is made up of 15 amino acids. Trimming pared 4 bases from V and 5 bases from J, leaving 15 bases between.

The V call is TRBV6-5, the J call TRBJ2-3; TRBD2 is a possible D gene (6 bases). This CDR3 is 15 amino acids long. Trimming removed 4 bases from V and 3 bases from J, with 14 bases in between. Germline values: CDR1 MNHEY, CDR2 SVGAGI. This CDR3 reads CASSFLAKSTDTQYF. The CDR3 DNA is TGTGCCAGCAGTTTCCTAGCGAAGAGTACAGATACGCAGTATTTT.

This clonotype was seen only once. This sequence joins TRBV20-1 and TRBJ1-1; maybe TRBD1 (5 bases). Deletions cut 5 bases from V and 2 bases from J, with 12 bases between. Germline V gene data show CDR1 as DFQATT and CDR2 as SNEGSKA (reference sequence). The CDR3 extends over 13 amino acids. CDR3 in DNA: TGCAGTGCTTCGAGGGGATCTAACACTGAAGCTTTCTTT. Translating gives CSASRGSNTEAFF.

This chain uses TRBV28 with TRBJ1-2; D is uncertain. This CDR3 comprises 15 residues. V was cut by 3 bases and J by 2 bases, with 13 bases left in between. Germline CDR1 and CDR2: MDHEN and SYDVKM. This CDR3 reads CASSFRHLLNYGYTF. CDR3 sequence (DNA): TGTGCCAGCAGTTTCAGGCACCTCTTGAACTATGGCTACACCTTC.

This chain uses TRBV7-4 with TRBJ2-7, with 7 bases lining up with TRBD1. Germline CDR1 and CDR2: SGHVT and SQSDAQ. This CDR3 is built from 15 residues. J gave up 2 bases and V 4 bases, and 8 bases lay outside the gene matches. The DNA of the CDR3 is TGTGCCAGCAGCTCCTTAAGACAGGGTCCCTACGAGCAGTACTTC. Protein sequence: CASSSLRQGPYEQYF.

The chain's CDR3 is CASNRDRPPGELFF. As DNA, the CDR3 is TGTGCCAGCAACCGGGACCGGCCACCCGGGGAGCTGTTTTTT. V gene TRBV12-3 or TRBV12-4 combines with J gene TRBJ2-2, with D possibly called TRBD1 or TRBD2 (5 bases each). Trimming removed 7 bases at V and 6 bases at J, with 15 bases between. The length of the CDR3 is 14 residues.